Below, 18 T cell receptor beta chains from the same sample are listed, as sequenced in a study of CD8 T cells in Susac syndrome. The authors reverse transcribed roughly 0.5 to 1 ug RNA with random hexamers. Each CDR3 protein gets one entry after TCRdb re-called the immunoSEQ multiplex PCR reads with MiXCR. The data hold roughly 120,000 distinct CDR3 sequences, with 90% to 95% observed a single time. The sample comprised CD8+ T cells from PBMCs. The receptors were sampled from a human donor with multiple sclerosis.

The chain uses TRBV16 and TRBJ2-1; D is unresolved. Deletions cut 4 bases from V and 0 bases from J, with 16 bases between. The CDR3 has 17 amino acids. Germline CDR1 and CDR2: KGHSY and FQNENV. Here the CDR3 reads CASSPSSTESSYNEQFF. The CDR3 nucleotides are TGTGCCAGCAGCCCCTCTTCCACAGAGAGCTCCTACAATGAGCAGTTCTTC. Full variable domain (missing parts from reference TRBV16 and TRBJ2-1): GEEVAQTPKHLVRGEGQKAKLYCAPIKGHSYVFWYQQVLKNEFKFLISFQNENVFDETGMPKERFSAKCLPNSPCSLEIQATKLEDSAVYFCASSPSSTESSYNEQFFGPGTRLTVL.

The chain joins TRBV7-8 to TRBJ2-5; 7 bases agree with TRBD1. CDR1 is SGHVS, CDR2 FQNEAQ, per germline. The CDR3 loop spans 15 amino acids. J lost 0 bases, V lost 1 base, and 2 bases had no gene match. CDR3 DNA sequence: TGTGCCAGCAGCTTAGGGGACAGACACCAAGAGACCCAGTACTTC. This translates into CASSLGDRHQETQYF.

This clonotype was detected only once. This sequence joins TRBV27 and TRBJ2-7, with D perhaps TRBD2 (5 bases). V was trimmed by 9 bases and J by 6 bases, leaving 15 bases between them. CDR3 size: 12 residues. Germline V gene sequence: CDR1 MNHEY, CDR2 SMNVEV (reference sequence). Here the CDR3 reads CARDNLAGEQYF. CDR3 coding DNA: TGTGCCAGAGACAACCTCGCGGGCGAGCAGTACTTC.

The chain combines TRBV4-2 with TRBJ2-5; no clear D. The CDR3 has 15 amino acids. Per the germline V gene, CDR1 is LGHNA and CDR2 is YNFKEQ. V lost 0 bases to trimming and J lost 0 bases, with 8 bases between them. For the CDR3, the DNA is TGTGCCAGCAGCCAAGAAAAGAACAACCAAGAGACCCAGTACTTC. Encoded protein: CASSQEKNNQETQYF.

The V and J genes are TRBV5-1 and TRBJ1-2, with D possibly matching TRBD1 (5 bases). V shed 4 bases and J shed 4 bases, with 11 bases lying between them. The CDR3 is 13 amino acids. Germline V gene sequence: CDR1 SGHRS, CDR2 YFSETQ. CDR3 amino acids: CASSPTTGYGYTF. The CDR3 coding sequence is TGCGCCAGCAGCCCAACAACAGGCTATGGCTACACCTTC.

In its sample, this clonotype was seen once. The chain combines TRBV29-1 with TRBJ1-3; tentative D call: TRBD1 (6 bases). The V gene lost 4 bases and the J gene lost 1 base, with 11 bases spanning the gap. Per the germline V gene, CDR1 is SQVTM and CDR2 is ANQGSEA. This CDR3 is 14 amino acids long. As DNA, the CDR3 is TGCAGCGTTGCTCCCAGGGGTTCTGGAAACACCATATATTTT. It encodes CSVAPRGSGNTIYF.

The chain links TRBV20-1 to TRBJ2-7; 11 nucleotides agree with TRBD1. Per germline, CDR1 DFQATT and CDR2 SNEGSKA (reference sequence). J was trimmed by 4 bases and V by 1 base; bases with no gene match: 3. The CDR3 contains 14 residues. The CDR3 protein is CSARGDRGLYEQYF. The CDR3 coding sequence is TGCAGTGCTAGAGGGGACAGGGGGTTGTACGAGCAGTACTTC.

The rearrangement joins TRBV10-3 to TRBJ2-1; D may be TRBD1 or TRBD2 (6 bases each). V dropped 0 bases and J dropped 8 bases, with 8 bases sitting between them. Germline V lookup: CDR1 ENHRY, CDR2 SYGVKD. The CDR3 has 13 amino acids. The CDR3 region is CAISESGGHEQFF. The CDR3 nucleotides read TGTGCCATCAGTGAGTCGGGGGGCCATGAGCAGTTCTTC.

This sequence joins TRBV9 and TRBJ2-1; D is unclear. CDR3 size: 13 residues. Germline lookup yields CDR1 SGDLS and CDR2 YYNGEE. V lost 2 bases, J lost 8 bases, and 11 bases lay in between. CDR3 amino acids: CASSVENLDEQFF. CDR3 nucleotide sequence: TGTGCCAGCAGCGTGGAGAACTTGGATGAGCAGTTCTTC.

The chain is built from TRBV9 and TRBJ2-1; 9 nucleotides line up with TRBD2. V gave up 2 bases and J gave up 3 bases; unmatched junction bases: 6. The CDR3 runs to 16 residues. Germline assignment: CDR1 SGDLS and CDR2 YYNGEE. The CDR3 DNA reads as TGTGCCAGCAGCGTGAGTAGCGGGGGCCTCTACAATGAGCAGTTCTTC. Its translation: CASSVSSGGLYNEQFF.

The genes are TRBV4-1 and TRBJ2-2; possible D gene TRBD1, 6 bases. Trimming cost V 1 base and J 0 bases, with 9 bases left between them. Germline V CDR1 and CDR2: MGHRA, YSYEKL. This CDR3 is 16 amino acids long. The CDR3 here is CASSQVDRTNTGELFF. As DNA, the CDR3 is TGCGCCAGCAGCCAAGTCGACAGGACGAACACCGGGGAGCTGTTTTTT.

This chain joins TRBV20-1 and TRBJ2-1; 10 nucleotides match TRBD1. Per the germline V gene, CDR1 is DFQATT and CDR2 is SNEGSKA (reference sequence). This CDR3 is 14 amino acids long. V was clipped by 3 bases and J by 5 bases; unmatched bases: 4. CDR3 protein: CSARDDRGHNEQFF. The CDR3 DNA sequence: TGCAGTGCTAGGGACGACAGGGGGCACAATGAGCAGTTCTTC.

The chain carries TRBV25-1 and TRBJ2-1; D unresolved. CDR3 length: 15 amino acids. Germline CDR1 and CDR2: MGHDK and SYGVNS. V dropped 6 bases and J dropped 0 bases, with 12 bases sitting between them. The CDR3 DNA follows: TGTGCCAGCAGCCTGGACCGCTTCTCCTACAATGAGCAGTTCTTC. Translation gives CASSLDRFSYNEQFF.

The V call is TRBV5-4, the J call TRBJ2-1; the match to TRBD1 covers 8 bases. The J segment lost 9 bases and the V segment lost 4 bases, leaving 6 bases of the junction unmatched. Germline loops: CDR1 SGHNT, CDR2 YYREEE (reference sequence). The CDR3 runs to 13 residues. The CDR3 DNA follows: TGTGCCAGCAGCCGGACAGGGTGGGCTGAGCAGTTCTTC. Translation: CASSRTGWAEQFF.

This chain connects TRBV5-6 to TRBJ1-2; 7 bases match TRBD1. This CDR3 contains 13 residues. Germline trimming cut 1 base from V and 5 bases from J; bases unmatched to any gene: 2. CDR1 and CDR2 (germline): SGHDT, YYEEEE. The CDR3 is CASSLPGGYGYTF. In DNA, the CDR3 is TGTGCCAGCAGCTTGCCAGGGGGTTATGGCTACACCTTC.

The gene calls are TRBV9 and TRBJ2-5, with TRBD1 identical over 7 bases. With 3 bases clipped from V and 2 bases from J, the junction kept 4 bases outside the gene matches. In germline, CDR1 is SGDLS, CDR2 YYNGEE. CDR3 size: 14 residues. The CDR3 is CASSGGDRQETQYF. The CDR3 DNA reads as TGTGCCAGCAGCGGTGGGGACAGACAAGAGACCCAGTACTTC.

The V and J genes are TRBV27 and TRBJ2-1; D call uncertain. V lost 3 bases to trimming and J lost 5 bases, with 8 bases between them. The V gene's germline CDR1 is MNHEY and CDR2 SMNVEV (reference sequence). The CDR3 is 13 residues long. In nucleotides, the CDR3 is TGTGCCAGCAGTTTTGTCCCCGACAATGAGCAGTTCTTC. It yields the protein CASSFVPDNEQFF.

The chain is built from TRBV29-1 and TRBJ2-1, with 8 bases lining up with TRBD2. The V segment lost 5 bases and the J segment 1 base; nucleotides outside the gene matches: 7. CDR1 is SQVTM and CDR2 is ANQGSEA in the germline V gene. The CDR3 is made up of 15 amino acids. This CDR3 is CSVSGREGSYNEQFF. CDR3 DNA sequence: TGCAGCGTTAGCGGCCGGGAGGGTTCCTACAATGAGCAGTTCTTC.